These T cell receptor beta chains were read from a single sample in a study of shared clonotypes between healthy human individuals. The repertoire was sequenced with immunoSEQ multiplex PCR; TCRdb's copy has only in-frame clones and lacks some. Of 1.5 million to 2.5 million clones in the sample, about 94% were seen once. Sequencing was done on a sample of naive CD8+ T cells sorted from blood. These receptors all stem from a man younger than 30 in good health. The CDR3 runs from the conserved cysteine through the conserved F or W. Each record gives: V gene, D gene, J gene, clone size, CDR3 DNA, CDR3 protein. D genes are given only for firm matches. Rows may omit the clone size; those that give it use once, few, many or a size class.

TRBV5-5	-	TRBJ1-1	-	TGTGCCAGCAGCGTTGACAGGTATGGCACTGAAGCTTTCTTT	CASSVDRYGTEAFF
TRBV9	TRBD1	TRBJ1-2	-	TGTGCCAGCAGTGGGGACAGGGAAGGCTACACCTTC	CASSGDREGYTF
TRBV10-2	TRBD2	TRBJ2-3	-	TGCGCCAGCAGTGAGTCCCGTTCTCTAGCGGGGGCGGAGTATTTT	CASSESRSLAGAEYF
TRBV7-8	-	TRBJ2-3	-	TGTGCCAGCAGCTTAGATGGGGCAGATACGCAGTATTTT	CASSLDGADTQYF
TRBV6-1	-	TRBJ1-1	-	TGTGCCAGCAGTGAAGCCACGTGGTTGAACACTGAAGCTTTCTTT	CASSEATWLNTEAFF
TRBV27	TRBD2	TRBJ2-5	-	TGTGCCAGCAGCATAATGGGGGGGGTGGAGACCCAGTACTTC	CASSIMGGVETQYF
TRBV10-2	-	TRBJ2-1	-	TGCGCCAGCCACGCCGGCAATGAGCAGTTCTTC	CASHAGNEQFF
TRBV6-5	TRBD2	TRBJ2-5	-	TGTGCCAGCAGCTCCGGGGGGGGGTTCCAGGAGACCCAGTACTTC	CASSSGGGFQETQYF
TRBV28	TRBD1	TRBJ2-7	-	TGTGCCAGCAGCCCACCCTCAGGGGGCGCTTTCCACGAGCAGTACTTC	CASSPPSGGAFHEQYF
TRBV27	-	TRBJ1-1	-	TGTGCCAGCACCTCGGGACCCCGAGGGAACACTGAAGCTTTCTTT	CASTSGPRGNTEAFF
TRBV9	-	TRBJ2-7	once	TGTGCCAGCAGCGCCAACACTATCACCTACGAGCAGTACTTC	CASSANTITYEQYF
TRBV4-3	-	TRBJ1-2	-	TGCGCCAGCAGCCCCCGGCGGGGGGCCAACCTCTATGGCTACACCTTC	CASSPRRGANLYGYTF
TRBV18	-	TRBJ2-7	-	TGTGCCAGCTCACCACCCCCTGGGGCAGGGCACTACGAGCAGTACTTC	CASSPPPGAGHYEQYF